The 17 T cell receptor beta chains in this list originate from one sample, sequenced in a study of control samples from healthy donors and cancer patients. The method was immunoSEQ multiplex PCR; TCRdb's version includes in-frame clones alone and lacks a portion of them. Of about 130,000 clones in the sample, 92% were seen once. The specimen sequenced was blood. Receptor source: a woman aged 45-60 years in good health.

The chain links TRBV5-1 to TRBJ2-3; perhaps TRBD2 as D (6 bases). The germline V gene encodes CDR1 SGHRS and CDR2 YFSETQ. This CDR3 spans 14 amino acids. V shed 0 bases and J shed 5 bases, with 10 bases lying between them. The CDR3 region has the DNA TGCGCCAGCAGCTTGGGGGGACTCGGAGATACGCAGTATTTT. Protein sequence: CASSLGGLGDTQYF. The full variable domain, its missing parts supplied by reference TRBV5-1 and TRBJ2-3, is KAGVTQTPRYLIKTRGQQVTLSCSPISGHRSVSWYQQTPGQGLQFLFEYFSETQRNKGNFPGRFSGRQFSNSRSEMNVSTLELGDSALYLCASSLGGLGDTQYFGPGTRLTVL.

V and J are TRBV2 and TRBJ2-7; TRBD1 agrees at 9 bases. CDR3 length equals 13 residues. The junction had 6 bases not matched to a gene; V was cut back by 5 bases and J by 7 bases. Per the germline V gene, CDR1 is SNHLY and CDR2 is FYNNEI. This CDR3 is CASSRTGGEEQYF. For the CDR3, the DNA is TGTGCCAGCAGTAGAACAGGGGGCGAGGAGCAGTACTTC.

V gene TRBV27 combines with J gene TRBJ2-1; TRBD1 agrees at 10 bases. This CDR3 region has 21 residues. The V and J ends lost 2 bases and 3 bases, in that order; junction bases with no gene match: 19. Germline lookup yields CDR1 MNHEY and CDR2 SMNVEV (reference sequence). This CDR3 is CASSLRIGTGVMTGVYNEQFF. The CDR3 DNA sequence: TGTGCCAGCAGTTTAAGGATCGGGACAGGGGTAATGACAGGCGTCTACAATGAGCAGTTCTTC.

The chain carries TRBV7-9 and TRBJ1-1, with a weak D call TRBD1 (5 bases). The CDR3 spans 14 residues. From germline, CDR1 is SEHNR and CDR2 FQNEAQ (reference sequence). Trimming removed 2 bases at V and 5 bases at J, with 12 bases between. The CDR3 protein is CASSLYPTETEAFF. The CDR3 region has the DNA TGTGCCAGCAGCTTATACCCGACAGAGACTGAAGCTTTCTTT.

The chain couples TRBV24-1 to TRBJ2-7; 11 bases line up with TRBD1. The length of the CDR3 is 14 residues. J gave up 1 base and V 9 bases, and 4 bases lay outside the gene matches. In germline, CDR1 is KGHDR, CDR2 SFDVKD. CDR3 amino acids: CATAGTGGSYEQYF. DNA of the CDR3: TGTGCCACCGCCGGGACAGGGGGGTCCTACGAGCAGTACTTC.

CDR3: CASSVALPPENEQFF. For the CDR3, the DNA is TGTGCCAGCAGCGTAGCCCTCCCACCGGAGAATGAGCAGTTCTTC. The chain has TRBV9 and TRBJ2-1; no clear D gene. Deletions cut 0 bases from V and 7 bases from J, with 14 bases between. The CDR3 consists of 15 residues. Germline V lookup: CDR1 SGDLS, CDR2 YYNGEE.

The CDR3, as DNA: TGTGCCAGCAGTTCCCAAGCGGGATGGAGTGAGCAGTTCTTC. Translated: CASSSQAGWSEQFF. The chain joins TRBV6-1 to TRBJ2-1; 7 nucleotides agree with TRBD2. Looked up from germline, CDR1 is MNHNS and CDR2 is SASEGT. The V segment lost 5 bases and the J segment 9 bases; nucleotides outside the gene matches: 10. The CDR3 has 14 amino acids.

The chain recombines TRBV5-8 with TRBJ1-1; D perhaps matches TRBD1 (6 bases). This CDR3 is built from 14 residues. Per the germline V gene, CDR1 is SGHTS and CDR2 is YDEGEE. Trimming removed 4 bases from V and 4 bases from J, with 14 bases in between. CDR3 coding DNA: TGTGCCAGCAGCGGAATCAGGGGCCGCACTGAAGCTTTCTTT. It encodes CASSGIRGRTEAFF.

The sample holds one count of this clone. The chain is built from TRBV5-1 and TRBJ2-2; 9 bases agree with TRBD1. Germline lookup yields CDR1 SGHRS and CDR2 YFSETQ. V trimming: 6 bases; J trimming: 4 bases; junction bases outside the gene matches: 4. The CDR3 contains 14 residues. The CDR3 sequence: CASKGTGPTGELFF. The CDR3 DNA reads TGCGCCAGCAAGGGGACAGGGCCCACCGGGGAGCTGTTTTTT.

This chain links TRBV7-9 with TRBJ2-1; D gene ambiguous. V was pared by 5 bases and J by 7 bases, with 9 bases between. CDR3 length: 12 amino acids. Germline V gene sequence: CDR1 SEHNR, CDR2 FQNEAQ (reference sequence). Here the CDR3 reads CASSLRTNEQFF. CDR3 DNA: TGTGCCAGCAGCCTGAGAACAAATGAGCAGTTCTTC.

J is TRBJ2-7 and V is TRBV18; D unresolved. Looked up from germline, CDR1 is KGHSH and CDR2 is LQKENI. CDR3 length: 15 amino acids. Trimming took 2 bases from V and 3 from J, leaving 14 bases between them. As DNA, the CDR3 is TGTGCCAGCTCACCAGGCGCAGTGGAAATCTACGAGCAGTACTTC. This gives the protein CASSPGAVEIYEQYF.

The gene calls are TRBV6-5 and TRBJ1-2; D may be TRBD1 (6 bases). Germline V gives CDR1 MNHEY, CDR2 SVGAGI. V was trimmed by 2 bases and J by 1 base, leaving 11 bases between them. The CDR3 has 15 amino acids. The CDR3 DNA reads as TGTGCCAGCAGTTACAGGACAGCGATTAACTATGGCTACACCTTC. Translated, it gives CASSYRTAINYGYTF.

The CDR3 bases are TGCGCCAGCAGCTTGGAGTTGAGAAATGAGCAGTTCTTC. Protein sequence: CASSLELRNEQFF. The rearrangement links TRBV5-1 to TRBJ2-1; D remains unclear. This CDR3 region has 13 residues. Germline CDR1 SGHRS, CDR2 YFSETQ. V was clipped by 0 bases and J by 7 bases, with 8 bases between them.

This rearrangement joins TRBV11-2 to TRBJ1-6; TRBD1 might be the D (5 bases). The V end lost 3 bases, the J end lost 13 bases, and 13 bases lay between the germline ends. Germline V lookup: CDR1 SGHAT, CDR2 FQNNGV. CDR3 length: 13 residues. CDR3 amino acids: CASSLQGLNPLHF. The CDR3 nucleotides read TGTGCCAGCAGCTTGCAGGGCTTGAATCCCCTCCACTTT.

This chain joins TRBV5-8 and TRBJ2-6; perhaps TRBD2 as D (5 bases). The CDR3 runs to 18 residues. V dropped 0 bases and J dropped 5 bases, with 18 bases sitting between them. The germline V gene encodes CDR1 SGHTS and CDR2 YDEGEE. CDR3 in amino acids: CASSLAPGIPVWANVLTF. The DNA of the CDR3 is TGTGCCAGCAGCTTGGCTCCGGGGATTCCGGTTTGGGCCAACGTCCTGACTTTC.

The genes are TRBV28 and TRBJ2-5; 11 bases are shared with TRBD2. The V gene end was trimmed by 7 bases and the J gene end by 0 bases; junction bases not matched to a gene: 4. The CDR3 spans 15 residues. Germline V gene sequence: CDR1 MDHEN, CDR2 SYDVKM. The CDR3 loop is CASTWTSGHQETQYF. CDR3 nucleotides: TGTGCCAGCACCTGGACTAGCGGGCACCAAGAGACCCAGTACTTC.

This clone was seen only a few times. The V and J genes are TRBV5-1 and TRBJ1-5; D might be TRBD1 (6 bases). Germline loops: CDR1 SGHRS, CDR2 YFSETQ. The CDR3 is 15 residues long. Trimming left V 0 bases short and J 9 bases short, with 16 bases between. CDR3 DNA: TGCGCCAGCAGCTTGGTTGGGGGGCTCGGATCGCCCCAGCATTTT. The encoded protein is CASSLVGGLGSPQHF.